Listed here are 8 T cell receptor beta chains from one sample, sequenced in a study of regulatory T cells in long-lasting Graves disease. Arm-PCR with iRepertoire HTBI primers amplified the CDR3 regions for these TCR beta libraries. TCRdb recomputed calls from the multiplex PCR reads with MiXCR, one row per CDR3 protein. The sample has about 470,000 distinct CDR3 sequences; around 21% are singletons. The time point here: persistent/refractory GD, antithyroid drugs over 5 years with positive TRAb. Making the TCR library involved RNA that had been extracted from PBMCs. The sequencing here drew on peripheral blood mononuclear cells (PBMCs), taken when the disease was refractory, from a patient treated with antithyroid drugs. The receptors originated from a female donor with Graves disease.

This clonotype was observed at least ten times. The chain links TRBV7-8 to TRBJ1-1; 8 nucleotides match TRBD1. V trimming: 5 bases; J trimming: 4 bases; junction bases outside the gene matches: 12. This CDR3 has 16 amino acids. CDR1 SGHVS and CDR2 FQNEAQ come from the germline V gene. The DNA for the CDR3 is TGTGCCAGCAGCGCTAGGGGCCCAGGGGGCTTCACTGAAGCTTTCTTT. It codes for CASSARGPGGFTEAFF.

The V call is TRBV12-3 or TRBV12-4, the J call TRBJ1-3; D perhaps matches TRBD1 (5 bases). The CDR3 spans 18 residues. V was trimmed by 2 bases and J by 0 bases, leaving 17 bases between them. The CDR3 region has the DNA TGTGCCAGCAGTTTAACTGGGACGGGAAAGTACTCTGGAAACACCATATATTTT. Its protein product is CASSLTGTGKYSGNTIYF.

This clonotype was detected many times. J is TRBJ1-2 and V is TRBV20-1, with TRBD1 matching over 9 bases. This CDR3 comprises 14 residues. V was clipped by 4 bases and J by 8 bases; unmatched bases: 11. Germline assignment: CDR1 DFQATT and CDR2 SNEGSKA (reference sequence). As DNA, the CDR3 is TGCAGTGCTACGCCCGGACAGGGGTGGCGAGGCTACACCTTC. This sequence encodes CSATPGQGWRGYTF.

For this clonotype: A much larger clone lies a single base off, so this may be a read error. V gene TRBV25-1 combines with J gene TRBJ2-7; TRBD2 might be the D (5 bases). CDR1 and CDR2 from the germline V gene are MGHDK and SYGVNS. The CDR3 has 13 amino acids. V was clipped by 3 bases and J by 7 bases, with 13 bases between them. CDR3 sequence: CASSDGHTREQYF. CDR3 coding DNA: TGTGCCAGCAGTGACGGGCACACTAGAGAGCAGTACTTC.

CDR3 residues: CASRGTANYGYTF. DNA for the CDR3: TGTGCCAGCAGGGGGACAGCCAACTATGGCTACACCTTC. The genes are TRBV2 and TRBJ1-2; 7 positions agree with TRBD1. The CDR3 sequence is 13 residues long. The V and J ends lost 6 bases and 2 bases, in that order; junction bases with no gene match: 3. Per germline, CDR1 SNHLY and CDR2 FYNNEI.

This clonotype was picked up many times. The chain carries TRBV20-1 and TRBJ1-1; D not certain. Trimming stripped 2 bases from V and 2 bases from J, with 12 bases between. Germline loops: CDR1 DFQATT, CDR2 SNEGSKA (reference sequence). The CDR3 is 14 residues long. The DNA of the CDR3 is TGCAGTGCTAGACCCGGGGATCGTAACACTGAAGCTTTCTTT. Protein product: CSARPGDRNTEAFF.

The chain's CDR3 is CASSPVVGDRGLNYGYTF. As DNA, the CDR3 is TGTGCCAGCTCACCAGTAGTTGGGGACAGGGGCCTCAACTATGGCTACACCTTC. The V call is TRBV18, the J call TRBJ1-2; TRBD1 aligns across 10 bases. This CDR3 is built from 18 residues. V shed 2 bases, J shed 2 bases, and the junction held 11 bases outside the gene matches. CDR1 and CDR2 (germline): KGHSH, LQKENI. Supplemented by reference TRBV18 and TRBJ1-2, the full variable domain reads NAGVMQNPRHLVRRRGQEARLRCSPMKGHSHVYWYRQLPEEGLKFMVYLQKENIIDESGMPKERFSAEFPKEGPSILRIQQVVRGDSAAYFCASSPVVGDRGLNYGYTFGSGTRLTVV.

The genes are TRBV20-1 and TRBJ2-7; 8 positions agree with TRBD2. V was pared by 1 base and J by 4 bases, with 9 bases of the junction left unmatched. Germline loops: CDR1 DFQATT, CDR2 SNEGSKA (reference sequence). This CDR3 comprises 15 residues. The CDR3 spells CSARVRAGDRYEQYF. CDR3 DNA: TGCAGTGCTAGAGTTAGAGCGGGAGACCGGTACGAGCAGTACTTC.